A selection of T cell receptor beta chains follows, all from one sample in a study of OX40 agonist ivuxolimab in advanced cancers. Clones were sequenced by immunoSEQ multiplex PCR, and TCRdb holds only the in-frame ones, with some missing. This table has some 44,000 clones, around 80% appearing once. Material: CD4+ or CD8+ T cells sorted from blood, obtained in a trial of the OX40 agonist ivuxolimab. The source of these receptors is an adult with an advanced solid tumor such as melanoma, head and neck, liver or kidney cancer. Each CDR3 is given with its conserved first and last residue. Fields, in order: CDR3 DNA, CDR3 protein, V gene, J gene, clone size, D gene. D genes are given only for firm matches. Expanded clones get a size class; other rows say once, few or many, or leave the size out.

CDR3 DNA: TGCGCCAGCAGCCAAGATATCAGTTTTAACTATGGCTACACCTTC; CDR3 protein: CASSQDISFNYGYTF; V gene: TRBV4-3; J gene: TRBJ1-2; clone size: .; D gene: .
CDR3 DNA: TGCGCCAGCCGAAAAGACCAAGGGGCAACCGGGACTCGACGGCCCTACAATGAGCAGTTCTTC; CDR3 protein: CASRKDQGATGTRRPYNEQFF; V gene: TRBV5-1; J gene: TRBJ2-1; clone size: .; D gene: .
CDR3 DNA: TGTGCCAGCAGCCCGGGACAGGTTTATAACTATGGCTACACCTTC; CDR3 protein: CASSPGQVYNYGYTF; V gene: TRBV7-2; J gene: TRBJ1-2; clone size: once; D gene: TRBD1
CDR3 DNA: TGTGCCAGCAGCTCCTATGAAGGTCCTAATGAAAAACTGTTTTTT; CDR3 protein: CASSSYEGPNEKLFF; V gene: TRBV7-6; J gene: TRBJ1-4; clone size: .; D gene: .
CDR3 DNA: TGTGCCAGCAGCGTAGCGGGCGGGAGTTTGGAGACCCAGTACTTC; CDR3 protein: CASSVAGGSLETQYF; V gene: TRBV9; J gene: TRBJ2-5; clone size: .; D gene: TRBD2
CDR3 DNA: TGTGCCTGCCGGGACGGCAGCTCCTACGAGCAGTACTTC; CDR3 protein: CACRDGSSYEQYF; V gene: TRBV28; J gene: TRBJ2-7; clone size: .; D gene: .
CDR3 DNA: TGCGCCAGCAGCTTGGTTCCTCAACAAACCGGGGAGCTGTTTTTT; CDR3 protein: CASSLVPQQTGELFF; V gene: TRBV5-1; J gene: TRBJ2-2; clone size: .; D gene: .
CDR3 DNA: TGTGCCAGCAGCTTGGATTATGGGGGGACCCAGTACTTC; CDR3 protein: CASSLDYGGTQYF; V gene: TRBV5-4; J gene: TRBJ2-5; clone size: .; D gene: .
CDR3 DNA: TGTGCCAGCAGCTTTGTAGCGGAGACTATCTACGTGGAGCAGTACTTC; CDR3 protein: CASSFVAETIYVEQYF; V gene: TRBV12-1; J gene: TRBJ2-7; clone size: .; D gene: .
CDR3 DNA: TGTGCCAGCAGTTTGGGAACCACTGAAGCTTTCTTT; CDR3 protein: CASSLGTTEAFF; V gene: TRBV28; J gene: TRBJ1-1; clone size: few; D gene: .
CDR3 DNA: TGTGCCAGCTCGCCGACTAGCACCGAGCAGTACTTC; CDR3 protein: CASSPTSTEQYF; V gene: TRBV18; J gene: TRBJ2-7; clone size: .; D gene: TRBD2
CDR3 DNA: TGTGCCAGCAGAGATAGGACAGGGGTAACTGAAGCTTTCTTT; CDR3 protein: CASRDRTGVTEAFF; V gene: TRBV2; J gene: TRBJ1-1; clone size: .; D gene: TRBD1
CDR3 DNA: TGTGCCAGCAGTGGTGGGGAGGGTCCGGTAAACACTCAGCCCCAGCATTTT; CDR3 protein: CASSGGEGPVNTQPQHF; V gene: TRBV9; J gene: TRBJ1-5; clone size: .; D gene: .
CDR3 DNA: TGTGCCAGCAGTTACGGGGGGAGCTCTGGAAACACCATATATTTT; CDR3 protein: CASSYGGSSGNTIYF; V gene: TRBV6-6; J gene: TRBJ1-3; clone size: .; D gene: .
CDR3 DNA: TGTGCCAGCAGCCAACCTAGCGGGAGGTTCAATGAGCAGTTCTTC; CDR3 protein: CASSQPSGRFNEQFF; V gene: TRBV5-4; J gene: TRBJ2-1; clone size: once; D gene: TRBD2
CDR3 DNA: TGTGCCTGGAGTGTGGGCGTCTCAGTCTATGGCTACACCTTC; CDR3 protein: CAWSVGVSVYGYTF; V gene: TRBV30; J gene: TRBJ1-2; clone size: .; D gene: .
CDR3 DNA: TGTGCCTCTCTGAGCGGGACGAACACCGGGGAGCTGTTTTTT; CDR3 protein: CASLSGTNTGELFF; V gene: TRBV2; J gene: TRBJ2-2; clone size: medium-sized; D gene: TRBD2
CDR3 DNA: TGTGCCAGCAGCGCAGGGGGAGGGACAGGTAGGCACACTGAAGCTTTCTTT; CDR3 protein: CASSAGGGTGRHTEAFF; V gene: TRBV9; J gene: TRBJ1-1; clone size: .; D gene: TRBD1
CDR3 DNA: TGTGCCAGCACCATCCCAGGCGGGACGGGAGACTATGGCTACACCTTC; CDR3 protein: CASTIPGGTGDYGYTF; V gene: TRBV28; J gene: TRBJ1-2; clone size: .; D gene: .
CDR3 DNA: TGCGCCAGCAGTGTTGGGAATCAGCCCCAGCATTTT; CDR3 protein: CASSVGNQPQHF; V gene: TRBV10-1; J gene: TRBJ1-5; clone size: few; D gene: .
CDR3 DNA: TGTGCTAGTGGTTTCAGCTCTGGGGCCAACGTCCTGACTTTC; CDR3 protein: CASGFSSGANVLTF; V gene: TRBV12-5; J gene: TRBJ2-6; clone size: .; D gene: .
CDR3 DNA: TGTGCCACCAGGCGGGGAGTAGAGACCCAGTACTTC; CDR3 protein: CATRRGVETQYF; V gene: TRBV11-2; J gene: TRBJ2-5; clone size: .; D gene: .
CDR3 DNA: TGCAGCGACAGTAGAGGGGATAACTATGGCTACACCTTC; CDR3 protein: CSDSRGDNYGYTF; V gene: TRBV29-1; J gene: TRBJ1-2; clone size: .; D gene: .
CDR3 DNA: TGTGCCATCAGTCGCGGGGACAGGGGGAATTCCTACAATGAGCAGTTCTTC; CDR3 protein: CAISRGDRGNSYNEQFF; V gene: TRBV10-3; J gene: TRBJ2-1; clone size: .; D gene: TRBD1
CDR3 DNA: TGTGCCAGCGATCGCACAGGGGTGAACACTGAAGCTTTCTTT; CDR3 protein: CASDRTGVNTEAFF; V gene: TRBV9; J gene: TRBJ1-1; clone size: .; D gene: TRBD1
CDR3 DNA: TGTGCCAGCAGGGTGACTAGCGGGAGGGAAGAGACCCAGTACTTC; CDR3 protein: CASRVTSGREETQYF; V gene: TRBV2; J gene: TRBJ2-5; clone size: .; D gene: TRBD2
CDR3 DNA: TGCAGCGTAGTAGACAGGGTAAATGAAAAACTGTTTTTT; CDR3 protein: CSVVDRVNEKLFF; V gene: TRBV29-1; J gene: TRBJ1-4; clone size: .; D gene: TRBD1
CDR3 DNA: TGCGCCAGCACCTCCGGGGGACAGGGCTTAGCCTCTGGAAACACCATATATTTT; CDR3 protein: CASTSGGQGLASGNTIYF; V gene: TRBV5-1; J gene: TRBJ1-3; clone size: .; D gene: TRBD1
CDR3 DNA: TGTGCCAGCAGCTTACGACGTGCGTCGGATACGCAGTATTTT; CDR3 protein: CASSLRRASDTQYF; V gene: TRBV7-9; J gene: TRBJ2-3; clone size: .; D gene: .
CDR3 DNA: TGTGCCAGCTCACGAGCACAGGATACTACCTACGAGCAGTACTTC; CDR3 protein: CASSRAQDTTYEQYF; V gene: TRBV18; J gene: TRBJ2-7; clone size: .; D gene: .
CDR3 DNA: TGTGCCAGCAGCTTAGATCAATCACTAGCGGGAGCCAAAAACATTCAGTACTTC; CDR3 protein: CASSLDQSLAGAKNIQYF; V gene: TRBV11-2; J gene: TRBJ2-4; clone size: .; D gene: TRBD2
CDR3 DNA: TGTGCCAGCAGCTTGGGCAGCTCTGGGGCCAACGTCCTGACTTTC; CDR3 protein: CASSLGSSGANVLTF; V gene: TRBV5-4; J gene: TRBJ2-6; clone size: .; D gene: .
CDR3 DNA: TGTGCCAGCACCAAGGACACCTACAGTCAGAGTGAGCAGTACTTC; CDR3 protein: CASTKDTYSQSEQYF; V gene: TRBV6-1; J gene: TRBJ2-7; clone size: .; D gene: .
CDR3 DNA: TGCGCCAGCAGCTTCGGACAGGGAAGGACACCCCTCCACTTT; CDR3 protein: CASSFGQGRTPLHF; V gene: TRBV5-1; J gene: TRBJ1-6; clone size: once; D gene: TRBD1
CDR3 DNA: TGTGCCAGCAGCTTTACCCCTAGCGGGAGCTCCTACGAGCAGTACTTC; CDR3 protein: CASSFTPSGSSYEQYF; V gene: TRBV5-8; J gene: TRBJ2-7; clone size: .; D gene: TRBD2
CDR3 DNA: TGTGCCAGCAGTCACCGTTCGGCGGCTAATGAAAAACTGTTTTTT; CDR3 protein: CASSHRSAANEKLFF; V gene: TRBV6-6; J gene: TRBJ1-4; clone size: .; D gene: .
CDR3 DNA: TGCGCCAGCAGCTTGGATGGTCCAGGGGCCAACGTCCTGACTTTC; CDR3 protein: CASSLDGPGANVLTF; V gene: TRBV5-1; J gene: TRBJ2-6; clone size: .; D gene: .
CDR3 DNA: TGTGCCAGTAGTATAGGTGGTAGCGGGAGGGAAGGCATTCAGTACTTC; CDR3 protein: CASSIGGSGREGIQYF; V gene: TRBV19; J gene: TRBJ2-4; clone size: few; D gene: TRBD2
CDR3 DNA: TGTGCCATCAGTTTCGGGAGTTCGTCAGATACGCAGTATTTT; CDR3 protein: CAISFGSSSDTQYF; V gene: TRBV10-3; J gene: TRBJ2-3; clone size: .; D gene: .
CDR3 DNA: TGCGCCAGCAGCCCAACGACTAGCGGGATCACAGATACGCAGTATTTT; CDR3 protein: CASSPTTSGITDTQYF; V gene: TRBV4-3; J gene: TRBJ2-3; clone size: .; D gene: TRBD2
CDR3 DNA: TGTGCCAGCAGCCAATTGGCAGACAATCAGCCCCAGCATTTT; CDR3 protein: CASSQLADNQPQHF; V gene: TRBV4-2; J gene: TRBJ1-5; clone size: few; D gene: .
CDR3 DNA: TGTGCCAGCAGTCTGAGGACCCCAGGCTATGAGCAGTTCTTC; CDR3 protein: CASSLRTPGYEQFF; V gene: TRBV28; J gene: TRBJ2-1; clone size: .; D gene: .